Below, one T cell receptor (beta chain) is given with its context. Naive CD8 isolation took CD45RO-negative cells positively selected for CCR7 and excluded terminally differentiated effector memory CD45RA+ cells. The data originate from a study of shared clonotypes between healthy human individuals. CDR3 length equals 15 residues. Trimming took 8 bases from V and 2 from J, leaving 18 bases between them. Looked up from germline, CDR1 is MGHRA and CDR2 is YSYEKL. Only in-frame clones appear in the TCRdb table, and some are missing; sequencing was by immunoSEQ multiplex PCR. The table shows about 2 million clones, with less than 95% occurring only once.

The specimen was naive CD8+ T cells sorted from blood. This sequence joins TRBV4-1 and TRBJ2-5; D possibly matches TRBD1 or TRBD2 (6 bases each). This receptor was taken from a man aged 18-30 years in good health. In DNA, the CDR3 is TGCGCCAGCGCGAACTGGGGGGCTGGACAAGAGACCCAGTACTTC. Protein: CASANWGAGQETQYF.